Listed below are T cell receptor beta chains from one sample, sequenced in a study of blood T cell repertoires in COVID-19. Measured with immunoSEQ multiplex PCR; TCRdb has only the in-frame clones, and not every one. The sample lists 95,000 to 150,000 clones; 80% to 95% were seen once. The sequencing input was peripheral blood. Source of these receptors: a man in his fifties or sixties with COVID-19, enrolled during active disease. Each CDR3 is given with its conserved first and last residue.

len | v_gene | CDR3aa
18 | TRBV7-9 | CASSSPLAGALYIDTQYF
17 | TRBV3-1/TRBV3-2 | CASSHSGRGPSTDTQYF
16 | TRBV6-1 | CASSESEREVADTQYF
18 | TRBV5-1 | CASSLEFGTGTENNEQFF
15 | TRBV29-1 | CSVGIPAGSNYGYTF
15 | TRBV3-1/TRBV3-2 | CASSEIPGLVGTQYF
18 | TRBV7-2 | CASSLVLGGVGGVNEQFF
12 | TRBV18 | CASSLRTPEAFF
12 | TRBV2 | CASSRDVYEQYF
14 | TRBV6-2/TRBV6-3 | CASSYRAGGYEQYF
18 | TRBV15 | CATSRDRVKTTNNSPLHF
17 | TRBV4-1 | CASSQDVLRGGNTEAFF
15 | TRBV7-9 | CASSPAGQGSYGYTF
18 | TRBV6-2/TRBV6-3 | CASSYSATGLEGTNVLTF
17 | TRBV9 | CASSVDDSGSSGETQYF
15 | TRBV7-2 | CASSLVEGAIRGYTF
14 | TRBV11-1 | CASSARVATDTQYF
16 | TRBV6-2/TRBV6-3 | CASSYSRDSITLEAFF
15 | TRBV18 | CASSPNRAGTGELFF
14 | TRBV10-3 | CATGQPATNEKLFF
14 | TRBV6-5 | CASSLPLASGELFF
15 | TRBV6-5 | CASSPGRGSFMGYTF
15 | TRBV7-3 | CASSLGLAGAGELFF
16 | TRBV18 | CASSPDRGLESTEAFF
14 | TRBV7-9 | CASSSGPGVRGYTF
16 | TRBV19 | CASSTGAGGWGTEAFF
13 | TRBV6-2/TRBV6-3 | CASSPGVPYEQYF
15 | TRBV5-1 | CASSLEGSGGTEAFF